The text below deals with one T cell receptor (beta chain). Its matching antigen is unknown. During construction of the library, unique molecular identifiers were attached to individual cDNA molecules for quantitative, reproducible TCR counting. Original analysis: There were a median of approximately 88,000 TCRs per sample, with a range from roughly 20,000 to 690,600. TCRdb independently ran MiXCR on the RACE reads; one entry per CDR3 protein. TCRdb, not the authors, supplied the V and J calls. This table holds 35,000 to 50,000 distinct CDR3 sequences, about 4% found once. The time point was: healthy volunteer bleed at 6 weeks. Extraction yielded total RNA from whole blood (unfractionated). This specimen comes from a study of human T cells and chemical hapten exposure. The overall study: The study traced per-sample TCR yield variation mainly to small differences in pooled library volumes.

General observations from the study: No change in TCRs above 1 in 1000 frequency was produced by DPC sensitization.

CDR1 is LGHDT, CDR2 YNNKEL, per germline (reference sequence). This CDR3 contains 13 residues. Trimming took 4 bases from V and 8 from J, leaving 15 bases between them. The chain links TRBV3-1 to TRBJ2-7; D gene unclear. The sample taken for sequencing was whole blood. The receptor comes from a human donor in good health. Some clones in this sample may be carry-over from other donors' samples. This CDR3 is CASSPLDAGQQYF. The DNA of the CDR3 is TGTGCCAGCAGCCCCCTGGATGCTGGCCAGCAGTACTTC.